In this sample, the clone carrying this T cell receptor beta chain turned up once. The entry originates in a study of identical twins. TCRdb re-derived calls from the 5' RACE reads in MiXCR, one entry per CDR3 protein. Here the sample spans about 900,000 distinct CDR3 sequences, about 12% being singletons. Per the germline V gene, CDR1 is SGHNT and CDR2 is YENEEA. The V end lost 1 base, the J end lost 2 bases, and 16 bases lay between the germline ends. The CDR3 has 17 amino acids. These data were also filed under a second study, of yellow fever vaccine responses in identical twins.

The receptor was isolated from a woman aged 18-30 years in good health. V and J are TRBV11-3 and TRBJ2-3; D uncertain. The specimen sequenced was PBMCs. This CDR3 is CASSLAGLHSYTDTQYF. CDR3 DNA: TGTGCCAGCAGCTTAGCCGGCCTCCATTCTTACACAGATACGCAGTATTTT.